The rows below give T cell receptor beta chains drawn from one sample of a study of CD8+ T cells in alopecia areata. The protocol was immunoSEQ multiplex PCR, while the TCRdb copy is restricted to in-frame clones and leaves out a portion. The sample contains about 110,000 clones, 84% of which appear only once. This specimen was CD8+ T cells sorted from blood, taken at week 24, from a patient treated with tofacitinib. The receptors stem from a human donor with alopecia areata. CDR3s include the opening cysteine and the closing phenylalanine or tryptophan. D genes are given only for firm matches. Part of the rows lack a size; the others show once, few, many or a class for expanded clones.

j_gene | v_gene | abundance | d_gene | CDR3aa | CDR3nt
TRBJ2-5 | TRBV11-2 | . | . | CASSPGFLYQETQYF | TGTGCCAGCAGTCCAGGTTTTCTTTACCAAGAGACCCAGTACTTC
TRBJ2-7 | TRBV19 | . | TRBD1 | CASSIAGTDYEQYF | TGTGCCAGTAGTATAGCCGGGACAGACTACGAGCAGTACTTC
TRBJ2-7 | TRBV10-3 | . | . | CAISVTTHEQYF | TGTGCCATCAGTGTTACCACACACGAGCAGTACTTC
TRBJ2-3 | TRBV4-1 | . | . | CASSQVRGDTQYF | TGCGCCAGCAGCCAAGTTAGGGGTGATACGCAGTATTTT
TRBJ1-1 | TRBV10-3 | . | . | CAISNTGSGTEAFF | TGTGCCATCAGTAATACAGGGTCAGGCACTGAAGCTTTCTTT
TRBJ1-1 | TRBV4-1 | . | TRBD1 | CASSQGPAGGPNTEAFF | TGCGCCAGCAGCCAAGGGCCGGCAGGGGGGCCGAACACTGAAGCTTTCTTT
TRBJ2-7 | TRBV27 | . | . | CASSLDGDEQYF | TGTGCCAGCAGTTTAGACGGCGACGAGCAGTACTTC
TRBJ2-7 | TRBV14 | few | . | CASSKGPRGREQYF | TGTGCCAGCAGCAAGGGACCCCGGGGAAGGGAGCAGTACTTC
TRBJ2-3 | TRBV7-6 | once | TRBD2 | CASSAGLAGGTDTQYF | TGTGCCAGCAGCGCGGGACTAGCGGGGGGCACAGATACGCAGTATTTT
TRBJ1-3 | TRBV6-5 | . | . | CASRTLDGNTIYF | TGTGCCAGCAGAACGCTCGACGGAAACACCATATATTTT
TRBJ2-7 | TRBV7-2 | . | . | CASRRDSYEQYF | TGTGCCAGCCGGCGGGACTCCTACGAGCAGTACTTC
TRBJ2-7 | TRBV15 | . | . | CATSRDRTPSYEQYF | TGTGCCACCAGCAGAGACAGGACTCCCTCCTACGAGCAGTACTTC
TRBJ2-7 | TRBV25-1 | . | . | CASSPNVWSSYEQYF | TGTGCCAGCAGTCCCAATGTTTGGAGCTCCTACGAGCAGTACTTC
TRBJ1-1 | TRBV19 | . | . | CASKEGTEAFF | TGTGCCAGTAAGGAGGGAACTGAAGCTTTCTTT
TRBJ2-3 | TRBV7-2 | . | TRBD2 | CASSRSSGYTDTQYF | TGTGCCAGCAGCCGCTCTAGCGGCTACACAGATACGCAGTATTTT
TRBJ2-2 | TRBV4-1 | . | TRBD1 | CASSPDRSTGELFF | TGCGCCAGCAGCCCGGACAGGTCAACCGGGGAGCTGTTTTTT
TRBJ2-3 | TRBV4-1 | . | . | CASSQEGARTDTQYF | TGCGCCAGCAGCCAAGAGGGCGCTCGCACAGATACGCAGTATTTT
TRBJ2-2 | TRBV27 | . | . | CASSYTRTGELFF | TGTGCCAGCAGTTATACTAGGACCGGGGAGCTGTTTTTT
TRBJ2-7 | TRBV19 | . | TRBD1 | CASSNGQGAASYEQYF | TGTGCCAGTAGTAACGGACAGGGAGCAGCCTCCTACGAGCAGTACTTC
TRBJ1-4 | TRBV5-6 | few | TRBD1 | CASSAEGRGIEKLFF | TGTGCCAGCAGCGCCGAGGGCAGGGGGATTGAAAAACTGTTTTTT
TRBJ2-7 | TRBV29-1 | . | TRBD1 | CSVSDRASYEQYF | TGCAGCGTATCAGACAGGGCCTCCTACGAGCAGTACTTC
TRBJ2-7 | TRBV11-3 | once | TRBD2 | CASSKGLARYEQYF | TGTGCCAGCAGCAAGGGACTAGCGAGGTACGAGCAGTACTTC
TRBJ2-7 | TRBV13 | . | . | CASSLISTYEQYF | TGTGCCAGCAGCCTTATAAGTACCTACGAGCAGTACTTC
TRBJ2-7 | TRBV15 | . | . | CATSPRGRAYEQYF | TGTGCCACCAGCCCGAGGGGTCGGGCCTACGAGCAGTACTTC
TRBJ2-5 | TRBV5-1 | . | . | CASSLASGWETQYF | TGCGCCAGCAGCTTGGCCTCGGGCTGGGAGACCCAGTACTTC
TRBJ2-7 | TRBV6-6 | . | . | CASSYGVEQYF | TGTGCCAGCAGTTACGGGGTCGAGCAGTACTTC
TRBJ2-7 | TRBV19 | . | . | CASSIGGGNEQYF | TGTGCCAGTAGTATAGGTGGAGGGAACGAGCAGTACTTC
TRBJ2-2 | TRBV12-5 | once | . | CASGLVNRAFSGELFF | TGTGCTAGTGGTTTGGTGAATCGGGCGTTCTCCGGGGAGCTGTTTTTT
TRBJ2-3 | TRBV29-1 | . | TRBD2 | CSAGTSGLGTQYF | TGCAGCGCTGGGACTAGCGGACTGGGTACGCAGTATTTT
TRBJ2-1 | TRBV4-1 | once | TRBD2 | CASSQDRSGALSSYNEQFF | TGCGCCAGCAGCCAAGATCGGAGCGGGGCCCTGAGCTCCTACAATGAGCAGTTCTTC
TRBJ2-1 | TRBV4-1 | . | TRBD2 | CASSQRRGGTDEQFF | TGCGCCAGCAGCCAACGCCGGGGGGGTACCGATGAGCAGTTCTTC
TRBJ2-7 | TRBV29-1 | . | . | CSVVSGDYEQYF | TGCAGCGTTGTCTCGGGGGACTACGAGCAGTACTTC
TRBJ2-1 | TRBV19 | . | . | CASSTFWQNYNEQFF | TGTGCCAGTAGTACGTTCTGGCAGAACTACAATGAGCAGTTCTTC
TRBJ1-2 | TRBV4-3 | . | TRBD1 | CASSQEVGTVVYGYTF | TGCGCCAGCAGCCAAGAGGTGGGGACAGTAGTCTATGGCTACACCTTC
TRBJ1-5 | TRBV5-6 | . | . | CASSLGGYSNQPQHF | TGTGCCAGCAGCTTGGGGGGCTATAGCAATCAGCCCCAGCATTTT
TRBJ2-3 | TRBV15 | . | . | CATSRVRGTDTQYF | TGTGCCACCAGCAGAGTTCGGGGCACAGATACGCAGTATTTT
TRBJ2-7 | TRBV29-1 | . | TRBD1 | CSVEDQGQGPHEQYF | TGCAGCGTTGAAGATCAGGGACAGGGGCCCCACGAGCAGTACTTC
TRBJ2-1 | TRBV4-3 | . | TRBD2 | CASSQELAGGLLEQFF | TGCGCCAGCAGCCAAGAACTAGCGGGGGGGTTACTTGAGCAGTTCTTC
TRBJ2-2 | TRBV23-1 | . | . | CASSPHSKGGVAGELFF | TGCGCCAGCAGTCCCCACTCAAAGGGTGGAGTGGCCGGGGAGCTGTTTTTT
TRBJ2-1 | TRBV30 | once | TRBD1 | CAWSAGGNEQFF | TGTGCCTGGAGCGCAGGGGGCAATGAGCAGTTCTTC
TRBJ1-2 | TRBV4-1 | once | . | CASSQVKFSYYGYTF | TGCGCCAGCAGCCAAGTTAAATTCTCCTACTATGGCTACACCTTC
TRBJ2-7 | TRBV7-9 | . | . | CASSNPLTYYEQYF | TGTGCCAGCAGCAACCCCCTGACTTACTACGAGCAGTACTTC
TRBJ2-1 | TRBV14 | . | TRBD1 | CASSPETGGTWIIQNEQFF | TGTGCCAGCAGCCCAGAGACAGGGGGCACGTGGATAATTCAGAATGAGCAGTTCTTC
TRBJ2-2 | TRBV25-1 | . | . | CASSDIDPYTGELFF | TGTGCCAGCAGCGATATAGACCCTTACACCGGGGAGCTGTTTTTT
TRBJ2-5 | TRBV7-7 | . | . | CASSLEASQETQYF | TGTGCTAGCAGCTTAGAGGCCAGCCAAGAGACCCAGTACTTC
TRBJ2-7 | TRBV27 | . | TRBD1 | CASSFGTGGYEQYF | TGTGCCAGCAGTTTCGGGACAGGGGGCTACGAGCAGTACTTC